These T cell receptor beta chains were read from a single sample in a study of blood T cell repertoires in COVID-19. The table came from immunoSEQ multiplex PCR; TCRdb's copy has only in-frame clones and leaves some out. The table shows fewer than 60,000 clones, with less than 85% occurring only once. The specimen sequenced was peripheral blood. These receptors came from a man aged 55 to 70 with acute or convalescent COVID-19. Both conserved end residues are trimmed from each CDR3. The listing skips clone size in some rows; elsewhere it reads once, few, many or a size class.

v_call,clone_size,j_call,cdr3_aa
TRBV7-2,NA,TRBJ1-1,ASSPGSNTEAF
TRBV10-3,once,TRBJ1-2,AISGLVTPNYGYT
TRBV10-2,NA,TRBJ1-1,ASSRGADFMNTEAF
TRBV19,NA,TRBJ1-2,ASSIGGTDYGYT
TRBV18,NA,TRBJ1-5,ASSPSAAGLSNQPQH
TRBV2,NA,TRBJ1-1,ASSEDSDRGRWGTEAF
TRBV5-1,NA,TRBJ1-2,ASSLEGVGYT
TRBV9,NA,TRBJ1-1,ASSVGPGMGTEAF
TRBV4-2,NA,TRBJ2-1,ASSQAASGGSYNEQF
TRBV29-1,NA,TRBJ1-2,SVASLWGEGGYT
TRBV19,NA,TRBJ1-5,ASRFGGRQPQH
TRBV9,NA,TRBJ1-3,ASSVDVRASGNTIY
TRBV4-3,NA,TRBJ1-2,ASSQGDRGEGYT
TRBV7-2,NA,TRBJ2-7,ASSLRTASYSYEQY
TRBV18,NA,TRBJ1-1,ASSPRRQENTEAF
TRBV5-5,NA,TRBJ2-1,ASSSTGAYNEQF
TRBV5-1,NA,TRBJ2-1,ASSSTGLSEQF
TRBV7-3,NA,TRBJ2-5,ASSLTGTGGETQY
TRBV5-1,NA,TRBJ2-5,ASSPGTSVQGTQY
TRBV11-2,NA,TRBJ1-1,ASSLADTNTEAF
TRBV30,NA,TRBJ1-1,AWRASPNRGLGAF
TRBV2,NA,TRBJ1-2,ASREGQGTGGYT
TRBV4-1,NA,TRBJ2-1,ASSPGGIEQF
TRBV15,NA,TRBJ2-3,ATSRVGGGDTQY
TRBV19,NA,TRBJ2-2,ASSRDRMNTGELF
TRBV4-1,once,TRBJ2-3,ASSQAVGPLTDTQY
TRBV6-5,NA,TRBJ1-5,ASSLDRGVGQPQH
TRBV6-1,NA,TRBJ1-2,ASSDGTGQNRSAYGYT
TRBV3-1/TRBV3-2,NA,TRBJ1-2,ASSQGGGANYGYT
TRBV30,NA,TRBJ1-2,AWSVQGYYGYT
TRBV7-3,NA,TRBJ1-1,ASSLSGGMNTEAF
TRBV7-2,NA,TRBJ1-5,ASSLDGGRQPQH
TRBV5-1,NA,TRBJ2-7,ASRLGGERGEQY
TRBV6-1,NA,TRBJ1-2,ASSEGPGEYGYT
TRBV5-6,few,TRBJ2-5,ASSTGGQGVKTQY
TRBV7-9,NA,TRBJ2-1,ASSLGGKGRLNNEQF
TRBV18,NA,TRBJ1-3,ASSPKTGSGSGNTIY
TRBV4-1,NA,TRBJ1-4,ASSQEWGAGGFNEKLF
TRBV19,NA,TRBJ1-3,ASSLQGANTIY
TRBV6-6,NA,TRBJ1-1,ASSSGHTEAF
TRBV6-5,once,TRBJ1-2,ASSSWTDYGYT
TRBV4-3,NA,TRBJ2-2,ASSQAGLPNTGELF
TRBV25-1,NA,TRBJ1-4,ASLPTGSREKLF
TRBV28,NA,TRBJ1-3,ASSPAGLSGNTIY
TRBV18,NA,TRBJ2-6,ASSTTGSGANVLT
TRBV27,NA,TRBJ2-1,ASSGRTGNNEQF
TRBV30,NA,TRBJ1-2,AWSRDTTYNYGYT